These T cell receptor beta chains were read from a single sample in a study of blood T cells in healthy people across ages. TCRdb ran MiXCR on the 5' RACE reads and lists one entry per CDR3 protein. The sample has about 1.6 million distinct CDR3 sequences, about 35% seen once. Sequencing was done on a sample of blood. The receptor set was obtained from a woman aged 30 to 39 in good health. Each CDR3 is given without its conserved first and last residue.

v_gene: TRBV5-8; j_gene: TRBJ2-3; CDR3aa: ASSSRGLAGDTQY
v_gene: TRBV3-1; j_gene: TRBJ1-1; CDR3aa: ASTERTLNTEAF
v_gene: TRBV30; j_gene: NA; CDR3aa: TWSVGSGGLDEQY
v_gene: TRBV4-1; j_gene: TRBJ2-7; CDR3aa: ASSPGRESSSYEQY
v_gene: TRBV20-1; j_gene: TRBJ2-5; CDR3aa: SSSLAGRQETQY
v_gene: TRBV6-2/TRBV6-3; j_gene: TRBJ2-5; CDR3aa: ASSYEAGTYQETQY
v_gene: TRBV2; j_gene: TRBJ2-7; CDR3aa: ASTMSSGGSGEQY
v_gene: TRBV9; j_gene: TRBJ2-1; CDR3aa: ASSVGDRIHNEQF
v_gene: TRBV5-1; j_gene: TRBJ2-3; CDR3aa: ASGPGQGYTDTQY
v_gene: TRBV24-1; j_gene: TRBJ2-3; CDR3aa: ATSVEGGDTQY
v_gene: TRBV29-1; j_gene: TRBJ1-1; CDR3aa: SVATVMNTEAF
v_gene: TRBV7-8; j_gene: TRBJ1-2; CDR3aa: ASSPRQIGTGYGYT
v_gene: TRBV30; j_gene: TRBJ2-5; CDR3aa: ASTKPGEETQY
v_gene: TRBV20-1; j_gene: TRBJ1-5; CDR3aa: SAQPGQGHQPQH
v_gene: TRBV20-1; j_gene: TRBJ2-1; CDR3aa: SARLDSSVAF
v_gene: TRBV27; j_gene: TRBJ2-7; CDR3aa: ASSSRLASGEQY
v_gene: TRBV4-1; j_gene: TRBJ2-3; CDR3aa: ASSQGAKGPADTQY
v_gene: TRBV6-5; j_gene: TRBJ1-2; CDR3aa: AGSASAQGNYGYT
v_gene: TRBV6-5; j_gene: TRBJ2-1; CDR3aa: ASSYRGPGDNEQF
v_gene: TRBV7-8; j_gene: TRBJ2-1; CDR3aa: ASSPSEGGYYNEQF
v_gene: TRBV5-4; j_gene: TRBJ2-5; CDR3aa: ASSIGQGKGETQY
v_gene: TRBV7-9; j_gene: TRBJ1-2; CDR3aa: ASSFTRTDYGYT
v_gene: TRBV6-5; j_gene: TRBJ2-7; CDR3aa: ASSYKGQGSYEQY
v_gene: TRBV5-1; j_gene: TRBJ1-2; CDR3aa: ASSFPGSDYGYT
v_gene: TRBV7-6; j_gene: TRBJ2-3; CDR3aa: TSSLEWTDTQY
v_gene: TRBV20-1; j_gene: TRBJ1-2; CDR3aa: SAPENYGYT
v_gene: TRBV27; j_gene: TRBJ1-2; CDR3aa: ASSRTLGSGYT
v_gene: TRBV25-1; j_gene: TRBJ2-5; CDR3aa: ASQRELETQY
v_gene: TRBV4-1; j_gene: TRBJ1-2; CDR3aa: ASSQWELNYSYT
v_gene: TRBV7-9; j_gene: TRBJ2-6; CDR3aa: ASSLFVREGLSSGANVLT
v_gene: TRBV11-1; j_gene: TRBJ1-1; CDR3aa: ASSLNSAAEAF
v_gene: TRBV20-1; j_gene: TRBJ1-2; CDR3aa: SARDQETVLTSYGYT
v_gene: TRBV7-2; j_gene: TRBJ2-3; CDR3aa: ASSLPLSGTADTQY
v_gene: TRBV7-9; j_gene: TRBJ2-2; CDR3aa: ASSLAPLKPTGELF
v_gene: TRBV7-9; j_gene: NA; CDR3aa: ASSGRLEGNEQF
v_gene: TRBV7-9; j_gene: TRBJ2-3; CDR3aa: ASSDEGEGKFSGRATTQY
v_gene: TRBV4-2; j_gene: TRBJ2-6; CDR3aa: ASSPRPGEGANVLT
v_gene: TRBV4-1; j_gene: TRBJ2-7; CDR3aa: ASSPRKAAGYEQY
v_gene: TRBV11-2; j_gene: TRBJ1-5; CDR3aa: ASSLYSYQPQH
v_gene: TRBV15; j_gene: TRBJ1-2; CDR3aa: ATSQRRGSDGYT